The present T cell receptor beta chain was sequenced within a study of shared clonotypes between healthy human individuals. Germline CDR1 and CDR2: DFQATT and SNEGSKA (reference sequence). This CDR3 contains 11 residues. With 2 bases removed from V and 5 bases from J, the gap between germline ends came to 4 bases. On this clone: Other DNA sequences in the same sample also yield this CDR3.

Only in-frame clones appear in the TCRdb table, and some are missing; sequencing was by immunoSEQ multiplex PCR. The sample holds over 2 million clones, about nine tenths seen once. The V and J genes are TRBV20-1 and TRBJ2-1; D gene ambiguous. The receptor was isolated from a man between 18 and 35 years old in good health. Some clones in this sample may be carry-over from other donors' samples. Sequences were obtained from naive CD4+ T cells from PBMCs. Subset indicated: CD45RA+ positively selected. The CDR3 loop is CSARSDNEQFF. CDR3 in DNA: TGCAGTGCTAGATCTGACAATGAGCAGTTCTTC.